This T cell receptor beta chain was observed in a study of shared clonotypes between healthy human individuals. Study as a whole: The people who gave samples were a couple of women and three men aged 18 to 49. General study points: What rarefaction showed was incomplete sorted-subset sequencing despite large depth. A small donor pool kept down the genetic and exposure-history diversity that was represented. Among a handful of donors, roughly 5% of naive CD4 clonotypes were found in common.

The table came from immunoSEQ multiplex PCR; TCRdb's copy has only in-frame clones and leaves some out. The sample has 600,000 to 750,000 clones; less than 95% are singletons. The CDR3 totals 19 residues. The V gene end was trimmed by 4 bases and the J gene end by 4 bases; junction bases not matched to a gene: 19. Germline V lookup: CDR1 SGDLS, CDR2 YYNGEE. Remarks on this clone: Its antigen is undetermined.

The sequence was collected from a man aged 18 to 29 in good health. Some clones in this sample may be carry-over from other donors' samples. This rearrangement joins TRBV9 to TRBJ2-2; 7 bases line up with TRBD2. Sample: memory CD8+ T cells from PBMCs. The subset: CD45RO+ cells pooled with CCR7-negative TemRA cells. The CDR3 nucleotides read TGTGCCAGCAGCCTAAGAAGTGGTGGGGCGGGAGCGAGCACCGGGGAGCTGTTTTTT. Protein sequence: CASSLRSGGAGASTGELFF. Full variable domain (remainder filled in from reference TRBV9 and TRBJ2-2): DSGVTQTPKHLITATGQRVTLRCSPRSGDLSVYWYQQSLDQGLQFLIQYYNGEERAKGNILERFSAQQFPDLHSELNLSSLELGDSALYFCASSLRSGGAGASTGELFFGEGSRLTVL.